These 17 T cell receptor beta chains came from one sample sequenced in a study of identical twins. TCRdb re-analysed the 5' RACE reads in MiXCR, keeping a single row per CDR3 protein. Among some 1,600,000 distinct CDR3 sequences listed, under 35% were seen once. The sequenced sample was cord blood. The receptors stem from a newborn girl in good health.

The chain couples TRBV20-1 to TRBJ1-2; D is ambiguous. The CDR3 covers 14 residues. Germline V gene lookup returns CDR1 DFQATT and CDR2 SNEGSKA (reference sequence). The V gene lost 0 bases and the J gene lost 6 bases, with 14 bases spanning the gap. The CDR3 protein is CSARDGNPSDGYTF. The DNA for the CDR3 is TGCAGTGCTAGAGATGGAAACCCCTCTGATGGCTACACCTTC.

In this sample, this clonotype turned up a few times. The chain carries TRBV4-1 and TRBJ2-4; a possible D gene is TRBD2 (5 bases). V was clipped by 4 bases and J by 6 bases, with 13 bases between them. The CDR3 has 14 residues. Germline-derived CDR1 and CDR2 are MGHRA and YSYEKL. As DNA, the CDR3 is TGCGCCAGCAGCCTCCATATGGAGGTAAACATTCAGTACTTC. As protein: CASSLHMEVNIQYF.

This clonotype was seen a single time. At one of its ends the junction is not consistent with the germline gene, which may arise from a read error. J is TRBJ1-2 and V is TRBV27; the D gene is possibly TRBD1 (5 bases). CDR1 is MNHEY and CDR2 is SMNVEV in the germline V gene (reference sequence). The CDR3 loop spans 13 amino acids. The CDR3: CASSLRQTYGCTF. CDR3 DNA: TGTGCCAGCAGTCTGCGACAGACCTATGGCTGCACCTTC.

This clonotype was recorded a few times. This rearrangement joins TRBV5-1 to TRBJ2-3; D may be TRBD1 or TRBD2 (6 bases each). The ends were cut back, 4 bases at V and 3 bases at J, with 24 bases in the middle. The CDR3 spans 18 residues. Germline values: CDR1 SGHRS, CDR2 YFSETQ. The CDR3 sequence is CASSLRFSGGEGTDTQYF. CDR3 coding DNA: TGCGCCAGCAGCCTCAGGTTTTCCGGGGGCGAAGGTACAGATACGCAGTATTTT. The full variable domain, in which reference TRBV5-1 and TRBJ2-3 provide the parts outside the CDR3, is KAGVTQTPRYLIKTRGQQVTLSCSPISGHRSVSWYQQTPGQGLQFLFEYFSETQRNKGNFPGRFSGRQFSNSRSEMNVSTLELGDSALYLCASSLRFSGGEGTDTQYFGPGTRLTVL.

CDR3 sequence: CASSERDTNSPLHF. DNA for the CDR3: TGTGCCAGCAGCGAACGAGATACCAATTCACCCCTCCACTTT. This sequence joins TRBV25-1 and TRBJ1-6; unclear D gene. This CDR3 region has 14 residues. Germline-derived CDR1 and CDR2 are MGHDK and SYGVNS. V lost 6 bases and J lost 7, with 13 bases in between. Looking up the rest from reference TRBV25-1 and TRBJ1-6 gives the full variable domain: EADIYQTPRYLVIGTGKKITLECSQTMGHDKMYWYQQDPGMELHLIHYSYGVNSTEKGDLSSESTVSRIRTEHFPLTLESARPSHTSQYLCASSERDTNSPLHFGNGTRLTVT.

A note on this clonotype: One junction end does not reproduce the germline sequence, and a read error may be involved. V gene TRBV10-3 combines with J gene TRBJ1-1; D unresolved. Looked up from germline, CDR1 is ENHRY and CDR2 is SYGVKD. The CDR3 length is 13 residues. The CDR3, as DNA: TGTGACATCAGGCCCGGGGAGAACACTGAAGCTTTCTTT. Translated: CDIRPGENTEAFF.

As concerns this clonotype: This may be a read error: a much more frequent sequence differs by one nucleotide. The chain links TRBV28 to TRBJ2-7; D perhaps matches TRBD2 (5 bases). V was trimmed by 5 bases and J by 0 bases, leaving 14 bases between them. In germline, CDR1 is MDHEN, CDR2 SYDVKM. The CDR3 has 15 amino acids. CDR3 residues: CASSTAAASSYEQYF. CDR3 coding DNA: TGTGCCAGCAGTACCGCAGCGGCGAGCTCCTACGAGCAGTACTTC.

CDR3 amino acids: CASALASYNEQFF. CDR3 nucleotides: TGTGCCAGCGCCCTAGCATCCTACAATGAGCAGTTCTTC. The gene calls are TRBV12-3 or TRBV12-4 and TRBJ2-1; D possibly corresponds to TRBD2 (5 bases). Between the trimmed V and J ends, which lost 8 bases and 1 base, there was a span of 9 bases. The CDR3 runs 13 residues.

This clonotype turned up a few times. The rearrangement joins TRBV24-1 to TRBJ2-7; 8 bases line up with TRBD2. V was pared by 4 bases and J by 5 bases, with 6 bases of the junction left unmatched. The germline gives CDR1 KGHDR, CDR2 SFDVKD. The CDR3 extends over 14 amino acids. The CDR3 loop is CATSEPGGTHEQYF. CDR3 coding DNA: TGTGCCACCAGTGAGCCGGGAGGGACGCACGAGCAGTACTTC.

This clonotype was seen only once. This may stem from a read error, because a much larger clone lies one nucleotide away. The V call is TRBV29-1, the J call TRBJ2-1, with TRBD1 identical over 7 bases. The CDR3 loop spans 14 amino acids. V lost 5 bases and J lost 2; bases outside the gene matches: 6. Germline-derived CDR1 and CDR2 are SQVTM and ANQGSEA. This chain's CDR3 is CSVYADRAYNEQFF. The CDR3 DNA follows: TGCAGCGTTTATGCAGACAGGGCCTACAATGAGCAGTTCTTC.

Here the CDR3 DNA reads TGTGCCTGGAGCCTCCTAGGGGTGGGAGAGACCCAGTACTTC. It is translated as CAWSLLGVGETQYF. The V gene is TRBV30, the J gene TRBJ2-7; possible D gene TRBD1, 5 bases. Matching the DNA end better, TRBJ2-5 makes the J call doubtful. Germline assignment: CDR1 GTSNPN and CDR2 SVGIG (reference sequence). CDR3 size: 14 residues.

The CDR3: CASSVSRGDSPLHF. The CDR3 nucleotides are TGTGCCAGCAGCGTGAGCAGGGGGGATTCACCCCTCCACTTT. The genes are TRBV9 and TRBJ1-6; 7 bases are shared with TRBD1. The J segment lost 8 bases and the V segment lost 2 bases, leaving 4 bases of the junction unmatched. There are 14 residues in the CDR3. The germline gives CDR1 SGDLS, CDR2 YYNGEE.

A single count supports this clonotype. The chain has TRBV3-1 and TRBJ2-5; a possible D gene is TRBD2 (5 bases). Trimming took off 4 bases at V and 11 bases at J, with 23 bases between the two ends. Germline V CDR1 and CDR2: LGHDT, YNNKEL (reference sequence). The CDR3 runs 15 residues. CDR3 coding DNA: TGTGCCAGCAGCCTCACCGGAACTAGTCACAATGAGCAGTACTTC. Translating gives CASSLTGTSHNEQYF.

This sequence joins TRBV13 and TRBJ2-1; 8 positions match TRBD2. The V and J ends lost 1 base and 3 bases, in that order; junction bases with no gene match: 5. CDR3 size: 16 residues. The germline V gene encodes CDR1 PRHDT and CDR2 FYEKMQ (reference sequence). This chain's CDR3 is CASSLDSGNFYNEQFF. CDR3 DNA: TGTGCCAGCAGCTTAGATAGCGGGAACTTCTACAATGAGCAGTTCTTC.

The J gene is TRBJ1-4, the V gene TRBV2; D remains ambiguous. V dropped 8 bases and J dropped 4 bases, with 14 bases sitting between them. The CDR3 has 14 residues. From germline, CDR1 is SNHLY and CDR2 FYNNEI. CDR3 coding DNA: TGTGCCAGCGGCGTCGGGAAGGGTAATGAAAAACTGTTTTTT. Protein: CASGVGKGNEKLFF. Complete variable domain (other parts from reference TRBV2 and TRBJ1-4): EPEVTQTPSHQVTQMGQEVILRCVPISNHLYFYWYRQILGQKVEFLVSFYNNEISEKSEIFDDQFSVERPDGSNFTLKIRSTKLEDSAMYFCASGVGKGNEKLFFGSGTQLSVL.

This clonotype was detected ten times or more. The chain carries TRBV2 and TRBJ2-7; 8 positions agree with TRBD1. The CDR3 has 14 amino acids. Unmatched junction bases numbered 5, after V lost 6 bases and J lost 1 base. The germline V gene encodes CDR1 SNHLY and CDR2 FYNNEI. In nucleotides, the CDR3 is TGTGCCAGCAGGCCGGGACAGGCATCCTACGAGCAGTACTTC. Amino acid sequence: CASRPGQASYEQYF.

This clonotype was seen a single time. Sequence at one end of the junction differs from germline and may be a read error. The V and J genes are TRBV18 and TRBJ2-3, with a weak D call TRBD1 (5 bases). From germline, CDR1 is KGHSH and CDR2 LQKENI. The CDR3 runs to 14 residues. Here the CDR3 DNA reads TGTGCCAGCTCACCAAACCTCAGCACAGGTACGCAGTATTTT. Translated, it gives CASSPNLSTGTQYF.